The 10 T cell receptor beta chains below come from one sample, sequenced in a study of blood T cell repertoires in COVID-19. The data were produced by immunoSEQ multiplex PCR, yet TCRdb's version contains in-frame clones alone and is incomplete. The repertoire holds about 370,000 clones, with approximately 91% as singletons. Sample: PBMCs or T cells enriched from blood (not recorded which). These TCRs come from a woman aged 40-49 years who had been exposed to COVID-19.

This chain joins TRBV9 and TRBJ1-2; the match to TRBD1 covers 7 bases. Germline V gene data show CDR1 as SGDLS and CDR2 as YYNGEE. V was pared by 4 bases and J by 5 bases, with 8 bases of the junction left unmatched. The CDR3 length is 14 residues. CDR3: CASSPRDRAYGYTF. CDR3 DNA: TGTGCCAGCAGCCCCCGGGACAGAGCTTATGGCTACACCTTC.

V and J are TRBV9 and TRBJ1-3; D unresolved. This CDR3 is 17 amino acids long. Germline V CDR1 and CDR2: SGDLS, YYNGEE. V dropped 1 base and J dropped 0 bases, with 14 bases sitting between them. CDR3 region: CASSVLAIGSSGNTIYF. DNA for the CDR3: TGTGCCAGCAGCGTACTAGCTATAGGGAGCTCTGGAAACACCATATATTTT.

V and J are TRBV6-5 and TRBJ1-2; 7 nucleotides agree with TRBD1. The ends lost 7 bases at V and 4 bases at J; junction bases unmatched: 6. This CDR3 contains 13 residues. Germline CDR1 is MNHEY and CDR2 is SVGAGI. CDR3 sequence (DNA): TGTGCCAGCAATACCGGGACAGTCTATGGCTACACCTTC. Translating it yields CASNTGTVYGYTF.

The CDR3 region is CASGTGTSGNSYNEQFF. DNA of the CDR3: TGTGCCAGCGGCACCGGGACTAGCGGGAATTCCTACAATGAGCAGTTCTTC. The chain employs TRBV7-2 and TRBJ2-1; TRBD2 agrees at 13 bases. In germline, CDR1 is SGHTA, CDR2 FQGNSA. V gave up 8 bases and J gave up 1 base; unmatched junction bases: 8. This CDR3 comprises 17 residues. The whole variable domain, remainder taken from reference TRBV7-2 and TRBJ2-1, is GAGVSQSPSNKVTEKGKDVELRCDPISGHTALYWYRQSLGQGLEFLIYFQGNSAPDKSGLPSDRFSAERTGGSVSTLTIQRTQQEDSAVYLCASGTGTSGNSYNEQFFGPGTRLTVL.

The chain is built from TRBV30 and TRBJ1-2; D remains unclear. V was trimmed by 2 bases and J by 5 bases, leaving 3 bases between them. Looked up from germline, CDR1 is GTSNPN and CDR2 is SVGIG (reference sequence). The CDR3 consists of 10 residues. The CDR3 protein is CAWSSYGYTF. Here the CDR3 DNA reads TGTGCCTGGAGTTCTTATGGCTACACCTTC.

The V call is TRBV6-5, the J call TRBJ1-3; weak D call: TRBD1 (5 bases). Germline loops: CDR1 MNHEY, CDR2 SVGAGI. This CDR3 region has 15 residues. Trimming stripped 0 bases from V and 3 bases from J, with 9 bases between. As DNA, the CDR3 is TGTGCCAGCAGTTACTCAGGGACTGGTGGAAACACCATATATTTT. The encoded protein is CASSYSGTGGNTIYF.

The count of this clone is one. This CDR3 reads CASSLKQGSHYGYTF. CDR3 nucleotide sequence: TGTGCCAGCAGCTTGAAACAGGGCAGCCATTATGGCTACACCTTC. The V gene is TRBV5-4, the J gene TRBJ1-2; D possibly corresponds to TRBD1 (6 bases). CDR3 length equals 15 residues. V shed 1 base and J shed 5 bases, with 15 bases lying between them. Germline-derived CDR1 and CDR2 are SGHNT and YYREEE (reference sequence).

This clone came up once. This chain uses TRBV30 with TRBJ1-2; D gene uncertain. The CDR3 loop spans 13 amino acids. Germline V CDR1 and CDR2: GTSNPN, SVGIG (reference sequence). Trimming removed 3 bases at V and 1 base at J, with 9 bases between. CDR3 protein: CAWRGGFNYGYTF. CDR3 nucleotides: TGTGCCTGGAGAGGAGGATTTAACTATGGCTACACCTTC.

V gene TRBV11-3 combines with J gene TRBJ2-7; D call uncertain. CDR1 and CDR2 (germline): SGHNT, YENEEA. V was pared by 3 bases and J by 1 base, with 7 bases between. The CDR3 is made up of 13 amino acids. The CDR3 DNA follows: TGTGCCAGCAGCTTGGTAGTTTCCTACGAGCAGTACTTC. It codes for CASSLVVSYEQYF.

The chain is built from TRBV5-1 and TRBJ2-1; possibly TRBD1 for D (6 bases). Germline values: CDR1 SGHRS, CDR2 YFSETQ. V shed 1 base and J shed 2 bases, with 10 bases lying between them. The CDR3 is 15 amino acids. As DNA, the CDR3 is TGCGCCAGCAGCTTGACAGGGACGACCTACAATGAGCAGTTCTTC. Residues: CASSLTGTTYNEQFF.